These 15 T cell receptor beta chains share one sample of origin, sequenced in a study of blood T cells in healthy people across ages. Through a sample-barcoded 5' primer and a J-beta primer mix, a second PCR was run for about 6 to 12 cycles. TCRdb passed the 5' RACE reads through MiXCR, listing each CDR3 protein once. The repertoire includes some 1 million distinct CDR3 sequences, less than 50% of them detected once, and under 20% sits in the top ten. The sequenced material came from blood. These receptors came from a woman aged 60 to 75 in good health.

The rearrangement uses TRBV4-2 and TRBJ1-2; D is uncertain. The CDR3 length is 15 residues. CDR1 and CDR2 from the germline V gene are LGHNA and YNFKEQ. The V gene lost 0 bases and the J gene lost 6 bases, with 14 bases spanning the gap. CDR3 loop: CASSQDGGPRDGYTF. The CDR3 DNA follows: TGTGCCAGCAGCCAAGATGGAGGGCCGAGGGATGGCTACACCTTC.

The V and J genes are TRBV5-1 and TRBJ2-3, with a tentative D call TRBD2 (6 bases). Germline CDR1 and CDR2: SGHRS and YFSETQ. V dropped 1 base and J dropped 1 base, with 10 bases sitting between them. The CDR3 runs to 15 residues. The CDR3 region has the DNA TGCGCCAGCAGCTTGCTAGCGCGGGGCACAGATACGCAGTATTTT. Its protein is CASSLLARGTDTQYF.

The rearrangement links TRBV9 to TRBJ2-1; 10 nucleotides align to TRBD2. Germline assignment: CDR1 SGDLS and CDR2 YYNGEE. There are 16 residues in the CDR3. With 1 base clipped from V and 3 bases from J, the junction kept 4 bases outside the gene matches. The CDR3 region is CASSVLSGRVYNEQFF. DNA for the CDR3: TGTGCCAGCAGCGTACTGAGCGGGAGGGTCTACAATGAGCAGTTCTTC.

The chain uses TRBV7-9 and TRBJ2-3, with 10 bases identical to TRBD2. The germline gives CDR1 SEHNR, CDR2 FQNEAQ (reference sequence). Trimming removed 5 bases from V and 2 bases from J; junction bases left unmatched: 4. This CDR3 has 15 residues. The CDR3 reads CASSRAGGDTDTQYF. CDR3 coding DNA: TGTGCCAGCAGCCGAGCGGGAGGGGACACAGATACGCAGTATTTT.

The chain employs TRBV6-2 or TRBV6-3 and TRBJ2-7, with 10 bases identical to TRBD2. From germline, CDR1 is MNHEY and CDR2 SVGEGT. The CDR3 spans 18 residues. Germline trimming cut 2 bases from V and 4 bases from J; bases unmatched to any gene: 14. The CDR3 loop is CASSYPAGGPLSLYEQYF. Here the CDR3 DNA reads TGTGCCAGCAGTTACCCAGCGGGAGGGCCTCTTTCCCTTTACGAGCAGTACTTC.

J is TRBJ1-4 and V is TRBV5-1; D gene uncertain. Trimming removed 4 bases from V and 2 bases from J, with 18 bases in between. This CDR3 is built from 17 residues. Germline loops: CDR1 SGHRS, CDR2 YFSETQ. The CDR3 bases are TGCGCCAGCAGCCCTGGACCCATGGAAGGGACTAATGAAAAACTGTTTTTT. It specifies CASSPGPMEGTNEKLFF. Combining the CDR3 with reference TRBV5-1 and TRBJ1-4 gives the whole variable domain KAGVTQTPRYLIKTRGQQVTLSCSPISGHRSVSWYQQTPGQGLQFLFEYFSETQRNKGNFPGRFSGRQFSNSRSEMNVSTLELGDSALYLCASSPGPMEGTNEKLFFGSGTQLSVL.

The chain combines TRBV27 with TRBJ2-1; 8 bases line up with TRBD2. Trimming cost V 7 bases and J 5 bases; bases outside gene matches: 7. Germline CDR1 is MNHEY and CDR2 is SMNVEV (reference sequence). This CDR3 contains 14 residues. The CDR3 sequence is CASTWGSGNNEQFF. CDR3 DNA: TGTGCCAGCACCTGGGGTAGCGGGAACAATGAGCAGTTCTTC.

CDR3 sequence: CSASTAPRSYEQYF. DNA of the CDR3: TGCAGTGCTAGCACAGCGCCCCGCTCCTACGAGCAGTACTTC. The chain recombines TRBV20-1 with TRBJ2-7; D remains ambiguous. With 3 bases removed from V and 0 bases from J, the gap between germline ends came to 12 bases. CDR3 length: 14 residues. Germline V gives CDR1 DFQATT, CDR2 SNEGSKA (reference sequence).

This clonotype occurred many times. The chain employs TRBV10-3 and TRBJ2-7; tentatively, D is TRBD1 or TRBD2 (5 bases each). CDR1 and CDR2 from the germline V gene are ENHRY and SYGVKD. Between the trimmed V and J ends, which lost 6 bases and 1 base, there was a span of 10 bases. The CDR3 sequence is 13 residues long. In DNA, the CDR3 is TGTGCCATCAGCAGGGACGTATCCTACGAGCAGTACTTC. It is translated as CAISRDVSYEQYF.

This chain links TRBV7-2 with TRBJ2-1; 14 positions match TRBD2. CDR3 length equals 19 residues. CDR1 is SGHTA and CDR2 is FQGNSA in the germline V gene. The ends lost 4 bases at V and 1 base at J; junction bases unmatched: 9. The CDR3 region is CASSSLPGTSGSSYNEQFF. DNA for the CDR3: TGTGCCAGCAGCTCCCTTCCCGGGACTAGCGGGAGTTCCTACAATGAGCAGTTCTTC.

The CDR3 nucleotides are TGTGCCAGCAGCTCCTTTGGTGAGCAGTTCTTC. Protein: CASSSFGEQFF. V gene TRBV27 combines with J gene TRBJ2-7, with no clear D. TRBJ2-1 matches the DNA end more closely, so the J call is doubtful. Germline CDR1 and CDR2: MNHEY and SMNVEV (reference sequence). The CDR3 covers 11 residues.

A remark on this clonotype: An end of the junction differs from the germline gene, which may be a read error. The gene calls are TRBV12-3 or TRBV12-4 and TRBJ2-7; the D is unclear. The J call could be wrong; TRBJ2-5 is a better fit for the DNA end. The CDR3 loop spans 13 amino acids. The CDR3 spells CTSSFLTMETQYF. CDR3 in DNA: TGTACCAGCAGTTTCCTTACAATGGAGACCCAGTACTTC.

V usage is TRBV6-5 and J usage is TRBJ2-3, with D perhaps matching TRBD2 (6 bases). Germline CDR1 reads MNHEY; CDR2 reads SVGAGI. The CDR3 length is 15 residues. Deletions cut 1 base from V and 3 bases from J, with 11 bases between. The CDR3 nucleotides are TGTGCCAGCAGTTACTTCGGGGAGGTGACAGATACGCAGTATTTT. Translation gives CASSYFGEVTDTQYF.

This clonotype was detected only a few times. This chain connects TRBV9 to TRBJ2-7, with D tentatively TRBD1 (6 bases). V was shortened by 0 bases and J by 6 bases, with 10 bases between the two germline ends. Germline CDR1 is SGDLS and CDR2 is YYNGEE. This CDR3 is 13 amino acids long. CDR3 DNA sequence: TGTGCCAGCAGCGTAGGGGGGCAGGGCGAGCAGTACTTC. Amino acid sequence: CASSVGGQGEQYF.

The J gene is TRBJ1-5, the V gene TRBV7-6, with 7 bases fitting TRBD1. This CDR3 is 14 amino acids long. The germline V gene encodes CDR1 SGHVS and CDR2 FNYEAQ. The J segment lost 2 bases and the V segment lost 4 bases, leaving 2 bases of the junction unmatched. CDR3 in amino acids: CASSSGQRNQPQHF. The CDR3 coding sequence is TGTGCCAGCAGCTCGGGACAGCGCAATCAGCCCCAGCATTTT. The full variable domain, with the rest looked up from reference TRBV7-6 and TRBJ1-5, is GAGVSQSPRYKVTKRGQDVALRCDPISGHVSLYWYRQALGQGPEFLTYFNYEAQQDKSGLPNDRFSAERPEGSISTLTIQRTEQRDSAMYRCASSSGQRNQPQHFGDGTRLSIL.